Shown below are 20 T cell receptor beta chains from a single sample sequenced in a study of T cell responses to AZD1222 COVID-19 vaccine. TCRdb's copy holds only in-frame clones and misses some; the assay was immunoSEQ multiplex PCR. The data contain fewer than 200,000 clones, roughly 92% of them singletons. Here the sequenced sample was peripheral blood, taken on day 0 of AZD1222 vaccination. All receptors derive from an adult in good health.

The genes are TRBV7-8 and TRBJ2-3; tentative D call: TRBD1 (5 bases). The V gene lost 1 base and the J gene lost 4 bases, with 9 bases spanning the gap. The CDR3 is 14 amino acids. The germline V gene encodes CDR1 SGHVS and CDR2 FQNEAQ. The CDR3, as DNA: TGTGCCAGCAGCTTAGAGGGGCTCGCAGATACGCAGTATTTT. As protein: CASSLEGLADTQYF.

V usage is TRBV19 and J usage is TRBJ1-5; possible D gene TRBD1, 5 bases. The length of the CDR3 is 16 residues. Germline V gives CDR1 LNHDA, CDR2 SQIVND (reference sequence). Trimming removed 7 bases from V and 3 bases from J, with 19 bases in between. CDR3 DNA sequence: TGTGCCAGTACCTCACATGTAGGGGCCATCAATCAGCCCCAGCATTTT. Its protein is CASTSHVGAINQPQHF.

V gene TRBV18 combines with J gene TRBJ1-1, with D tentatively TRBD1 (5 bases). Germline CDR1 and CDR2: KGHSH and LQKENI. The V and J ends lost 3 bases and 1 base respectively, with 18 bases between them. The CDR3 is made up of 17 amino acids. The CDR3 loop reads CASSPYEGTPRNTEAFF. The CDR3 coding sequence is TGTGCCAGCTCACCTTACGAGGGGACCCCTAGGAACACTGAAGCTTTCTTT.

The chain has TRBV11-3 and TRBJ2-1; tentatively, D is TRBD1 (6 bases). The germline CDR1 and CDR2 sequences are SGHNT and YENEEA. CDR3 length: 12 amino acids. V lost 5 bases, J lost 8 bases, and 10 bases lay in between. The CDR3 sequence is CASSRQEDEQFF. The CDR3 nucleotides read TGTGCCAGCAGCCGACAGGAGGATGAGCAGTTCTTC.

This clone was detected only once. This rearrangement joins TRBV27 to TRBJ2-2; 11 bases are a match to TRBD2. There are 15 residues in the CDR3. CDR1 is MNHEY, CDR2 SMNVEV, per germline (reference sequence). J gave up 5 bases and V 5 bases, and 4 bases lay outside the gene matches. For the CDR3, the DNA is TGTGCCAGCAGTCGACTAGCGGGGACGACCGGGGAGCTGTTTTTT. Amino acids: CASSRLAGTTGELFF.

CDR3 sequence reads: CASSFWEAPAFF. The CDR3 region has the DNA TGTGCCAGCAGCTTCTGGGAAGCCCCCGCTTTCTTT. The chain carries TRBV27 and TRBJ1-1; no reliable D call. Germline V lookup: CDR1 MNHEY, CDR2 SMNVEV (reference sequence). This CDR3 is built from 12 residues. With 6 bases removed from V and 11 bases from J, the gap between germline ends came to 16 bases.

The J gene is TRBJ1-1, the V gene TRBV28, with unresolved D. V was cut by 7 bases and J by 1 base, with 7 bases left in between. The CDR3 loop spans 12 amino acids. Per germline, CDR1 MDHEN and CDR2 SYDVKM. The DNA of the CDR3 is TGTGCCAGCACCGTCACGAACACTGAAGCTTTCTTT. The encoded protein is CASTVTNTEAFF.

The V gene is TRBV30, the J gene TRBJ1-3; D not resolved. This CDR3 is 16 amino acids long. V was shortened by 0 bases and J by 0 bases, with 12 bases between the two germline ends. Germline V gives CDR1 GTSNPN, CDR2 SVGIG (reference sequence). This CDR3 reads CAWSVYWISSGNTIYF. The CDR3, as DNA: TGTGCCTGGAGTGTATACTGGATAAGCTCTGGAAACACCATATATTTT.

The rearrangement links TRBV30 to TRBJ1-2; 8 bases match TRBD1. This CDR3 region has 14 residues. J gave up 5 bases and V 2 bases, and 7 bases lay outside the gene matches. The germline V gene encodes CDR1 GTSNPN and CDR2 SVGIG (reference sequence). The CDR3 loop is CAWSMQDRAYGYTF. The CDR3 nucleotides read TGTGCCTGGAGTATGCAGGACAGGGCTTATGGCTACACCTTC.

The chain links TRBV4-1 to TRBJ1-1; D is unresolved. Deletions cut 2 bases from V and 1 base from J, with 17 bases between. CDR3 length: 17 amino acids. Germline CDR1 MGHRA, CDR2 YSYEKL. This CDR3 is CASSQIPGAVGNTEAFF. The DNA of the CDR3 is TGCGCCAGCAGCCAAATACCGGGAGCCGTAGGGAACACTGAAGCTTTCTTT.

This chain uses TRBV6-1 with TRBJ2-2; tentatively, D is TRBD2 (7 bases). Germline V gene sequence: CDR1 MNHNS, CDR2 SASEGT. V was pared by 3 bases and J by 5 bases, with 25 bases between. This CDR3 is built from 19 residues. CDR3 residues: CASSDFWVRGAVGTGELFF. The CDR3 bases are TGTGCCAGCAGTGACTTTTGGGTTCGGGGGGCGGTGGGAACCGGGGAGCTGTTTTTT.

This chain uses TRBV18 with TRBJ2-3; D possibly matches TRBD1 or TRBD2 (5 bases each). V lost 0 bases, J lost 2 bases, and 9 bases lay in between. CDR1 KGHSH and CDR2 LQKENI come from the germline V gene. The CDR3 is made up of 15 amino acids. In DNA form, the CDR3 reads TGTGCCAGCTCACCACCGGGGGTCCCCACAGATACGCAGTATTTT. Translating gives CASSPPGVPTDTQYF. Full variable domain (remainder filled in from reference TRBV18 and TRBJ2-3): NAGVMQNPRHLVRRRGQEARLRCSPMKGHSHVYWYRQLPEEGLKFMVYLQKENIIDESGMPKERFSAEFPKEGPSILRIQQVVRGDSAAYFCASSPPGVPTDTQYFGPGTRLTVL.

CDR3 sequence (DNA): TGTGCCACCAGGAGGGGTCCCGGGGAGCTGTTTTTT. Amino acid sequence: CATRRGPGELFF. The chain joins TRBV6-5 to TRBJ2-2, with a tentative D call TRBD2 (6 bases). The germline CDR1 and CDR2 sequences are MNHEY and SVGAGI. This CDR3 comprises 12 residues. Between the trimmed V and J ends, which lost 10 bases and 6 bases, there was a span of 12 bases.

This chain links TRBV5-1 with TRBJ2-5; no clear D. Germline V gene lookup returns CDR1 SGHRS and CDR2 YFSETQ. Trimming pared 8 bases from V and 7 bases from J, leaving 15 bases between. The CDR3 sequence is 12 residues long. In nucleotides, the CDR3 is TGCGCCAGACCCCCACACCTAGGGACCCAGTACTTC. Amino acids: CARPPHLGTQYF.

The chain joins TRBV7-2 to TRBJ1-5, with 8 bases fitting TRBD1. The V segment lost 0 bases and the J segment 7 bases; nucleotides outside the gene matches: 5. The CDR3 loop spans 15 amino acids. Germline V gene sequence: CDR1 SGHTA, CDR2 FQGNSA. CDR3: CASSLARGHGQPQHF. CDR3 DNA: TGTGCCAGCAGCTTAGCCAGGGGGCACGGACAGCCCCAGCATTTT.

This clone was picked up a small number of times. The chain couples TRBV6-1 to TRBJ2-7, with 9 bases that match TRBD2. CDR1 and CDR2 (germline): MNHNS, SASEGT. V dropped 0 bases and J dropped 0; count of bases not matched to a gene: 0. This CDR3 is 15 amino acids long. CDR3 bases: TGTGCCAGCAGTGAAGCTAGCGGGAGCTCCTACGAGCAGTACTTC. This translates into CASSEASGSSYEQYF.

The chain couples TRBV3-1 (or the pseudogene TRBV3-2) to TRBJ1-2; the D is unclear. This CDR3 spans 12 amino acids. Trimming removed 4 bases at V and 8 bases at J, with 11 bases between. Germline CDR1 reads LGHDT; CDR2 reads YNNKEL (reference sequence). The DNA for the CDR3 is TGTGCCAGCAGCCGAGTGGGTGCGGGCTACACCTTC. Translation: CASSRVGAGYTF.

This clone was found once. The J gene is TRBJ2-7, the V gene TRBV18; D ambiguous. V was trimmed by 1 base and J by 2 bases, leaving 9 bases between them. The CDR3 totals 14 residues. Germline V gives CDR1 KGHSH, CDR2 LQKENI. CDR3 region: CASSPQPQPYEQYF. The CDR3, as DNA: TGTGCCAGCTCACCACAACCCCAGCCCTACGAGCAGTACTTC.

CDR3 in amino acids: CASSLAAASGNTIYF. The DNA for the CDR3 is TGTGCCAGCAGCTTAGCGGCAGCCTCTGGAAACACCATATATTTT. The rearrangement joins TRBV7-9 to TRBJ1-3; D gene unclear. Germline V gene lookup returns CDR1 SEHNR and CDR2 FQNEAQ (reference sequence). This CDR3 has 15 residues. Trimming removed 0 bases at V and 0 bases at J, with 6 bases between.

The V gene is TRBV27, the J gene TRBJ2-1; TRBD2 aligns across 9 bases. CDR1 and CDR2 (germline): MNHEY, SMNVEV (reference sequence). V dropped 3 bases and J dropped 2; count of bases not matched to a gene: 2. CDR3 length: 15 residues. The CDR3 sequence: CASSFRGRAYNEQFF. CDR3 sequence (DNA): TGTGCCAGCAGTTTCCGCGGGAGGGCCTACAATGAGCAGTTCTTC.